This T cell receptor (beta chain) emerged from a study of T cells in Graves' hyperthyroidism and ophthalmopathy. The PBMCs were sourced from fresh peripheral blood (about 9.6 ml). CDR3 size: 14 residues. CDR1 and CDR2 from the germline V gene are DFQATT and SNEGSKA (reference sequence). Template material for amplifying TCR beta CDR3 regions consisted of RNA transcripts. Initially, a first-round RT-PCR of the TCR CDR3 employed the HTBI primer set. MiXCR, run by TCRdb on the multiplex PCR reads, gives a single entry per CDR3 protein. The data contain about 380,000 distinct CDR3 sequences, about 15% of them singletons. Worth noting for this clonotype: A read error is possible here, since a much larger clone lies one base away.

Input material: blood. This rearrangement joins TRBV20-1 to TRBJ2-7; TRBD2 matches 11 bases. The TCR sequence derives from an older woman with Graves' hyperthyroidism. DNA for the CDR3: TGCAGTGCTGAGACTAGCGGGACCACCTACGAGCAGTGCTTC. This gives the protein CSAETSGTTYEQCF.